These 23 T cell receptor beta chains share one sample of origin, sequenced in a study of shared clonotypes between healthy human individuals. The method was immunoSEQ multiplex PCR; TCRdb's version includes in-frame clones alone and lacks a portion of them. The sample includes some 740,000 clones, about 91% of them seen just once. Terminally differentiated effector memory CD45RA+ cells were left out of the naive CD8 fraction, which was CD45RO-negative and positively selected for CCR7. The sample consisted of naive CD8+ T cells sorted from blood. The receptors derive from a man aged 30 to 39 in good health.

This chain connects TRBV9 to TRBJ1-1; D uncertain. The germline V gene encodes CDR1 SGDLS and CDR2 YYNGEE. Trimming cost V 0 bases and J 2 bases, with 20 bases left between them. The CDR3 length is 18 residues. The CDR3: CASSVGNSPGPYNTEAFF. The CDR3 DNA reads as TGTGCCAGCAGCGTAGGAAACTCCCCTGGGCCCTATAACACTGAAGCTTTCTTT.

The chain has TRBV28 and TRBJ2-7, with a weak D call TRBD1 (6 bases). V was pared by 3 bases and J by 2 bases, with 11 bases between. Germline lookup yields CDR1 MDHEN and CDR2 SYDVKM. The CDR3 is 14 amino acids. CDR3 amino acids: CASSFRGTTYEQYF. The CDR3 coding sequence is TGTGCCAGCAGTTTTAGGGGGACCACCTACGAGCAGTACTTC. The complete variable domain, with remaining parts taken from reference TRBV28 and TRBJ2-7, reads DVKVTQSSRYLVKRTGEKVFLECVQDMDHENMFWYRQDPGLGLRLIYFSYDVKMKEKGDIPEGYSVSREKKERFSLILESASTNQTSMYLCASSFRGTTYEQYFGPGTRLTVT.

This chain connects TRBV4-1 to TRBJ2-3; no clear D gene. The V gene lost 1 base and the J gene lost 0 bases, with 8 bases spanning the gap. CDR3 size: 15 residues. Germline values: CDR1 MGHRA, CDR2 YSYEKL. The CDR3 spells CASSQVYPSTDTQYF. CDR3 nucleotides: TGCGCCAGCAGCCAAGTTTATCCTAGCACAGATACGCAGTATTTT.

The chain recombines TRBV19 with TRBJ2-6; 8 bases fit TRBD1. The CDR3 extends over 16 amino acids. From germline, CDR1 is LNHDA and CDR2 SQIVND (reference sequence). V shed 8 bases, J shed 0 bases, and the junction held 6 bases outside the gene matches. The CDR3 loop reads CASDGQGHSGANVLTF. CDR3 bases: TGTGCCAGTGATGGACAGGGACACTCTGGGGCCAACGTCCTGACTTTC. Full variable domain (rest looked up from reference TRBV19 and TRBJ2-6): DGGITQSPKYLFRKEGQNVTLSCEQNLNHDAMYWYRQDPGQGLRLIYYSQIVNDFQKGDIAEGYSVSREKKESFPLTVTSAQKNPTAFYLCASDGQGHSGANVLTFGAGSRLTVL.

This rearrangement joins TRBV4-2 to TRBJ2-6; 14 bases line up with TRBD2. The V segment lost 3 bases and the J segment 4 bases; nucleotides outside the gene matches: 8. The CDR3 contains 19 residues. Germline V gene lookup returns CDR1 LGHNA and CDR2 YNFKEQ. As DNA, the CDR3 is TGTGCCAGCAGCCAGGCGGGACTAGCGGGAGCAACCGGGGCCAACGTCCTGACTTTC. Translation: CASSQAGLAGATGANVLTF.

This chain joins TRBV7-2 and TRBJ1-1; a weak D match, TRBD1 (6 bases). The germline V gene has CDR1 SGHTA and CDR2 FQGNSA. The CDR3 loop spans 13 amino acids. The V and J ends lost 6 bases and 4 bases respectively, with 12 bases between them. The chain's CDR3 is CASRHDRTTEAFF. DNA of the CDR3: TGTGCCAGCAGACACGACAGGACCACTGAAGCTTTCTTT.

V is TRBV6-5 and J is TRBJ2-7; TRBD1 is a possible D gene (6 bases). From germline, CDR1 is MNHEY and CDR2 SVGAGI. This CDR3 region has 15 residues. Trimming shortened V by 2 bases and J by 6 bases, and 17 bases separated the two germline ends. CDR3 in amino acids: CASSYLTGSPSEQYF. DNA of the CDR3: TGTGCCAGCAGTTACCTGACAGGTTCCCCCTCCGAGCAGTACTTC.

On this clone: This sample includes further DNA sequences coding for the same CDR3. CDR3 loop: CASSLGGQPQHF. CDR3 coding DNA: TGTGCCAGCAGCCTCGGCGGTCAGCCCCAGCATTTT. V gene TRBV7-9 combines with J gene TRBJ1-5; D gene uncertain. This CDR3 has 12 residues. Deletions cut 5 bases from V and 6 bases from J, with 8 bases between. Germline V gives CDR1 SEHNR, CDR2 FQNEAQ (reference sequence). The variable domain in full, completed from reference TRBV7-9 and TRBJ1-5, reads DTGVSQNPRHKITKRGQNVTFRCDPISEHNRLYWYRQTLGQGPEFLTYFQNEAQLEKSRLLSDRFSAERPKGSFSTLEIQRTEQGDSAMYLCASSLGGQPQHFGDGTRLSIL.

This clone has just one count. This rearrangement joins TRBV14 to TRBJ2-7, with 8 bases matching TRBD1. Germline CDR1 and CDR2: SGHDN and FVKESK. The ends lost 5 bases at V and 2 bases at J; junction bases unmatched: 8. This CDR3 comprises 15 residues. The CDR3 sequence is CASSFGQGVPYEQYF. The DNA for the CDR3 is TGTGCCAGCAGCTTCGGACAGGGTGTCCCCTACGAGCAGTACTTC.

The rearrangement links TRBV6-5 to TRBJ2-3, with 7 bases lining up with TRBD2. The germline CDR1 and CDR2 sequences are MNHEY and SVGAGI. The V and J ends lost 3 bases and 3 bases, in that order; junction bases with no gene match: 6. The CDR3 has 15 residues. Written as DNA, the CDR3 is TGTGCCAGCAGTTATGGGGCTAGCGGTACAGATACGCAGTATTTT. Its protein product is CASSYGASGTDTQYF.

This chain connects TRBV4-1 to TRBJ2-6; no clear D. V shed 1 base and J shed 4 bases, with 8 bases lying between them. The CDR3 length is 15 residues. Germline V gives CDR1 MGHRA, CDR2 YSYEKL. The CDR3 region has the DNA TGCGCCAGCAGCCAAGCAGGTCGAGGGGCCAACGTCCTGACTTTC. Translation: CASSQAGRGANVLTF.

The chain has TRBV5-6 and TRBJ2-7; 7 bases agree with TRBD2. The ends lost 2 bases at V and 6 bases at J; junction bases unmatched: 8. CDR1 and CDR2 (germline): SGHDT, YYEEEE. There are 14 residues in the CDR3. CDR3 in amino acids: CASSFSWTRGEQYF. The CDR3 region has the DNA TGTGCCAGCAGCTTCTCCTGGACTAGAGGCGAGCAGTACTTC.

This chain connects TRBV2 to TRBJ2-3, with no clear D. CDR3 length: 13 residues. V lost 7 bases and J 2 bases, leaving 10 bases between the germline ends. Looked up from germline, CDR1 is SNHLY and CDR2 is FYNNEI. The CDR3 DNA is TGTGCCAGCACCGCATACTACACAGATACGCAGTATTTT. Translated, it gives CASTAYYTDTQYF.

The J gene is TRBJ2-7, the V gene TRBV28; TRBD2 agrees at 10 bases. V lost 3 bases to trimming and J lost 2 bases; unmatched junction nucleotides: 4. The germline CDR1 and CDR2 sequences are MDHEN and SYDVKM. The CDR3 has 15 amino acids. In DNA form, the CDR3 reads TGTGCCAGCAGTTTCGTCCTAGCGGGGGCCTACGAGCAGTACTTC. The encoded protein is CASSFVLAGAYEQYF.

The chain couples TRBV9 to TRBJ2-1; 12 nucleotides match TRBD2. This CDR3 spans 16 amino acids. Germline CDR1 reads SGDLS; CDR2 reads YYNGEE. V shed 0 bases, J shed 7 bases, and the junction held 5 bases outside the gene matches. The DNA of the CDR3 is TGTGCCAGCAGCGTAGAGACTAGCGGGAGAGGAAATGAGCAGTTCTTC. Translation gives CASSVETSGRGNEQFF.

There are a few counts of this clone. The J gene is TRBJ1-3, the V gene TRBV2, with unresolved D. From germline, CDR1 is SNHLY and CDR2 FYNNEI. Trimming took off 7 bases at V and 1 base at J, with 8 bases between the two ends. CDR3 length: 13 residues. CDR3 amino acids: CASMRGSGNTIYF. The CDR3, as DNA: TGTGCCAGCATGCGGGGATCTGGAAACACCATATATTTT.

This clone occurred once. The gene calls are TRBV27 and TRBJ1-1, with D uncertain. This CDR3 has 14 residues. V was pared by 4 bases and J by 1 base, with 10 bases between. Germline V gives CDR1 MNHEY, CDR2 SMNVEV (reference sequence). The CDR3 DNA reads TGTGCCAGCAGTTCCCTGTCAGGGAACACTGAAGCTTTCTTT. Translation gives CASSSLSGNTEAFF.

This clone was counted once. The chain joins TRBV16 to TRBJ1-1; 7 positions agree with TRBD1. Per germline, CDR1 KGHSY and CDR2 FQNENV. After removal of 4 bases from V and 3 bases from J, the junction contained 17 bases not matched to a gene. There are 18 residues in the CDR3. CDR3: CASSLYSTGTDFYTEAFF. CDR3 DNA sequence: TGTGCCAGCAGCCTTTACTCGACAGGGACTGATTTTTACACTGAAGCTTTCTTT.

This chain joins TRBV5-1 and TRBJ2-2; tentatively, D is TRBD2 (5 bases). The CDR3 is 15 amino acids. V was pared by 2 bases and J by 4 bases, with 12 bases between. Germline V gives CDR1 SGHRS, CDR2 YFSETQ. As DNA, the CDR3 is TGCGCCAGCAGCTTTAGGACTCAGTCCACCGGGGAGCTGTTTTTT. The encoded protein is CASSFRTQSTGELFF.

This chain uses TRBV10-3 with TRBJ2-2, with D unclear. Germline CDR1 and CDR2: ENHRY and SYGVKD. The CDR3 has 11 residues. V lost 3 bases to trimming and J lost 8 bases, with 4 bases between them. The CDR3 loop reads CAISESGELFF. The CDR3 bases are TGTGCCATCAGTGAATCTGGGGAGCTGTTTTTT.

The chain couples TRBV5-6 to TRBJ2-7; tentatively, D is TRBD2 (6 bases). From germline, CDR1 is SGHDT and CDR2 YYEEEE. The V and J ends lost 3 bases and 6 bases respectively, with 10 bases between them. CDR3 length equals 12 residues. The CDR3 coding sequence is TGTGCCAGCAGCTCGGGGGTGTCCGAGCAGTACTTC. Translated: CASSSGVSEQYF.

The J gene is TRBJ2-7, the V gene TRBV6-1; the match to TRBD2 covers 11 bases. Germline trimming cut 2 bases from V and 4 bases from J; bases unmatched to any gene: 10. The CDR3 covers 17 residues. CDR1 and CDR2 (germline): MNHNS, SASEGT. The CDR3 nucleotides are TGTGCCAGCAGTGAAAGGAGTCTAGCGGGAGGTTGGTACGAGCAGTACTTC. Amino acids: CASSERSLAGGWYEQYF.

This clone was seen just once. V is TRBV7-2 and J is TRBJ2-6, with D tentatively TRBD2 (5 bases). Germline CDR1 reads SGHTA; CDR2 reads FQGNSA. V was shortened by 5 bases and J by 1 base, with 15 bases between the two germline ends. CDR3 length equals 17 residues. The CDR3, as DNA: TGTGCCAGCAGCCCACTAACGGGGTGGTCTGGGGCCAACGTCCTGACTTTC. Translated: CASSPLTGWSGANVLTF.